This T cell receptor (beta chain) was obtained from a study of T cells after posttransplantation cyclophosphamide. A remark on this clone: Its specificity is unknown.

Cells defined as naive were viable CD3+CD4+ or CD3+CD8+ and CCR7+CD45RA+CD45RO-CD95-CD27+CD28+. Sequencing was performed with immunoSEQ multiplex PCR; in TCRdb, only in-frame clones are kept and a portion is missing. This table has 25,000 to 40,000 clones, 90% to 95% appearing once. Notes on the study in general: Recipient CMV seropositivity and CMV reactivation strongly tracked TRB clonality. Donor-recipient repertoire similarity was low at 1-2 months, rising over year one. Blood and skin or GI T cell repertoires showed limited TRB overlap.

J lost 2 bases, V lost 2 bases, and 3 bases had no gene match. Germline CDR1 reads KGHSH; CDR2 reads LQKENI. The CDR3 covers 15 residues. The receptor was derived from a man aged 25 to 40 in good health and a related stem cell transplant donor. V usage is TRBV18 and J usage is TRBJ2-7, with 10 bases lining up with TRBD2. The sequenced sample was naive CD4+ T cells sorted from blood. The CDR3 reads CASSPRLAGTYEQYF. CDR3 DNA: TGTGCCAGCTCACCAAGACTAGCGGGCACCTACGAGCAGTACTTC.